This T cell receptor beta chain was captured by sequencing in a study of T cell responses to AZD1222 COVID-19 vaccine (dated by TCRdb to 2020 to 2022). About the investigation overall: Because spike-specific TCR depth and breadth did not differ between the two schedules, AZD1222 recipients who got a second dose at roughly 4 weeks were pooled with those who got a second dose at roughly 12 weeks. TCR sequencing was performed for about 250 trial participants, of whom about 200 were given two doses of AZD1222 and around 25 were given two doses of MenACWY control vaccine. Trial participants were enrolled into age subgroups of 18-55, 56-69 and 70-plus years, which contained about 150, 27 and 61 TCR-sequenced participants, respectively.

The germline ends are 9 bases apart after V is trimmed by 2 bases and J by 4 bases. From cysteine to phenylalanine, the CDR3 is 13 amino acids long. The only DNA kept is the CDR3, 39 bases in frame from the first base. The germline V gene provides CDR1 SGHAT and CDR2 FQNNGV. Study-wide conclusions, independent of this receptor: The vaccine-associated CD4 TCRs covered the entire spike protein, and the dominant responses fell in regions 160-218 and 743-854. The 56-69-year group was small, and its depth increase did not reach significance, likely because of low power. Participants were mostly white British, with more females than males. The authors suggested clonal diversity may have been underestimated. Nearly half of unique spike-specific TCRs reportedly recognized epitopes outside regions mutated in the B.1.351 and B.1.1.7 variants. Because no day 14 peak-response samples were available, the repertoires could be characterized only after the peak T cell response. Conclusions about previously exposed vaccinees are limited, since just five or six AZD1222 recipients were seropositive for SARS-CoV-2 at baseline. A significant rise in spike-specific TCR breadth and depth was observed after two AZD1222 doses relative to day 0 and relative to MenACWY recipients.

About this clone: Its antigen is unknown. No base qualities exist here, and no much larger clone lies one base off it.

The CDR3 regions of human TCRbeta chains were subjected to immunosequencing. On the study's bioinformatics: TCRs in the repertoires were matched against a reference library of SARS-CoV-2-specific TCRs that had been generated with the MIRA antigen-specificity platform. Breadth was defined as the fraction of unique TCRs that were SARS-CoV-2-associated, and depth was defined as the fraction of total T cells that were SARS-CoV-2-associated. Each spike-specific TCR was assigned to its reactive spike region and to a CD4 or CD8 class using the MIRA data. Log10-transformed breadth and depth values were compared by one-way ANOVA with Sidak's multiple comparisons tests. TCRdb stores this immuneACCESS table with in-frame sequences only. Part of the clones is absent; in the studies checked, under half of the shortfall reflects unresolved V genes, and no reason is known for the rest. V and J calls and clone size are given by that table; D and trimming were obtained from the DNA. Across this sample there are around 260,000 clones, with approximately 93% seen only once. The ten largest clones represent less than 0.6% of the sample.

The meaning of the sample's time point label: baseline before first vaccination. The vaccinee samples were drawn from two UK trials, COV001 and COV002, one of which was a single-blind randomized controlled phase 2/3 trial testing AZD1222 (ChAdOx1 nCoV-19) in healthy adults. For TCRbeta chain sequencing, PBMC samples were collected from trial participants at day 0 and at day 28 after the second dose. The receptor was derived from an adult in good health. Recombination joined TRBV11-2 with TRBJ2-7, with no reliable assignment of the D segment. The source material was peripheral blood, sampled on day 0 of AZD1222 vaccination. The CDR3 amino acid sequence is: CASSLNREYEQYF. The nucleotide sequence reads as follows: TGTGCCAGCAGCTTAAATAGGGAATACGAGCAGTACTTC.